The subject of this entry is one TCR beta chain. Its antigen is unknown. An end of the junction does not agree with germline; a read error may underlie this. Primed by a sample-barcoded 5' primer and a J-beta primer mix, a second PCR proceeded for about 6 to 11 cycles. TCRdb reprocessed the 5' RACE reads via MiXCR and lists one record per CDR3 protein. Here the sample spans some 690,000 distinct CDR3 sequences, 22% being singletons. The V gene's germline CDR1 is SEHNR and CDR2 FQNEAQ (reference sequence). This CDR3 spans 16 amino acids. The data derive from a study of blood T cells in healthy people across ages. General study points: The study found more naive CD4+ cells and higher diversity in long-lived than aged donors.

The sequenced sample consisted of blood. The source is a man aged 65 to 85 in good health. V gene TRBV7-9 combines with J gene TRBJ1-3; 7 nucleotides align to TRBD1. The CDR3 region has the DNA TGTACCAGCAGCCCCCGGGACAGCAACTCTGGAAACACAATATATTTT. This sequence encodes CTSSPRDSNSGNTIYF.